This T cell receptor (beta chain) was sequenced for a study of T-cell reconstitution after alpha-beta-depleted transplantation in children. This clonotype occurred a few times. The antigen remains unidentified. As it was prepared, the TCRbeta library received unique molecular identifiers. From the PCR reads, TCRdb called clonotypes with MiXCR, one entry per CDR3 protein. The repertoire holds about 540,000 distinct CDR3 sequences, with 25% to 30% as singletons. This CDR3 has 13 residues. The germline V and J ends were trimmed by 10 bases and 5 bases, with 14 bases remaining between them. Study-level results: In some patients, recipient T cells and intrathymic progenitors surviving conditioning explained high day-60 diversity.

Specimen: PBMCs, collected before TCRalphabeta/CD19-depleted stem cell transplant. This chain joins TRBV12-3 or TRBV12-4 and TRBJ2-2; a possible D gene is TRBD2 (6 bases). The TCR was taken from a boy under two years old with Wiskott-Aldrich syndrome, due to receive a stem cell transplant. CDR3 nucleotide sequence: TGTGCCACCTCCTTGGAGGGGACCGGGGAGCTGTTTTTT. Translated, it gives CATSLEGTGELFF.